The entry below gives a single T cell receptor beta chain sequence along with its context. Being one base from a much bigger clone, this may be a read error. Deletions cut 3 bases from V and 4 bases from J, with 6 bases between. Germline CDR1 and CDR2: LGHDT and YNNKEL (reference sequence). This CDR3 has 12 residues. Cells sorted as Tregs were CD4+, CD25+ and CD127-/low. Full-length variable regions came from constant-region reverse primers plus semi-nested Nested Universal Primer A PCR. TCRdb recomputed calls from the 5' RACE reads with MiXCR, one row per CDR3 protein. The table includes over 40,000 distinct CDR3 sequences, 22% detected once.

The sample taken for sequencing was Tregs sorted from a lymph node. The V call is TRBV3-1, the J call TRBJ1-1, with no clear D. The receptor's source is a female donor with breast cancer. The CDR3 coding sequence is TGTGCCAGCAGCCAGAGGCTCACTGAAGCTTTCTTT. Protein: CASSQRLTEAFF. Full variable domain (remainder filled in from reference TRBV3-1 and TRBJ1-1): DTAVSQTPKYLVTQMGNDKSIKCEQNLGHDTMYWYKQDSKKFLKIMFSYNNKELIINETVPNRFSPKSPDKAHLNLHINSLELGDSAVYFCASSQRLTEAFFGQGTRLTVV.